The clone carrying this TCR beta chain is a singleton in its sample. This record comes from a study of blood T cell repertoires in COVID-19. The wider study: Samples of COVID-19 (acute and convalescent) were obtained from the United States, Italy and Spain. Sources were T cells, B-cell-depleted T cells, or PBMCs; the material itself was cDNA or gDNA.

Trimming left V 9 bases short and J 9 bases short, with 18 bases between. This CDR3 has 13 residues. In the authors' methods: From reference gene primer amplification, estimates of nucleated cell counts were derived. Measured with immunoSEQ multiplex PCR; TCRdb has only the in-frame clones, and not every one. The DNA was the basis for D and trimming; V, J and clone size are from that table. The table lists about 220,000 clones, 84% of them singletons. The specimen was peripheral blood. The chain has TRBV12-3 or TRBV12-4 and TRBJ1-5; D call uncertain. The receptor was derived from a man aged 35-49 years who had recovered from COVID-19. CDR3 in amino acids: CASTRGGTRPQHF. Written as DNA, the CDR3 is TGTGCCAGTACCCGGGGAGGAACACGGCCCCAGCATTTT.